What follows are 28 T cell receptor beta chains derived from one specimen sequenced in a study of T cell responses to AZD1222 COVID-19 vaccine. Clones were sequenced by immunoSEQ multiplex PCR, and TCRdb holds only the in-frame ones, with some missing. The sample has 90,000 to 110,000 clones, approximately 89% seen once. Sequenced here: peripheral blood, sampled 28 days after the second AZD1222 dose. The receptors derive from an adult who received the AZD1222 COVID-19 vaccine.

Here the CDR3 reads CASTPLGGKVLDTGELFF. CDR3 DNA sequence: TGCGCCAGCACTCCGTTAGGAGGAAAGGTATTGGACACCGGGGAGCTGTTTTTT. This chain uses TRBV5-1 with TRBJ2-2, with a possible D match to TRBD2 (5 bases). In germline, CDR1 is SGHRS, CDR2 YFSETQ. This CDR3 is 18 amino acids long. Trimming shortened V by 6 bases and J by 3 bases, and 24 bases separated the two germline ends.

This clone has only one observation. The chain recombines TRBV6-1 with TRBJ2-3; no reliable D call. CDR1 MNHNS and CDR2 SASEGT come from the germline V gene. The CDR3 length is 16 residues. V lost 0 bases and J 1 base, leaving 11 bases between the germline ends. The CDR3, as DNA: TGTGCCAGCAGTGAAGCATGGGTTAGGGGCACAGATACGCAGTATTTT. It yields the protein CASSEAWVRGTDTQYF.

The gene calls are TRBV6-5 and TRBJ1-5; a weak D match, TRBD1 (6 bases). This CDR3 region has 15 residues. Deletions cut 8 bases from V and 4 bases from J, with 18 bases between. Per germline, CDR1 MNHEY and CDR2 SVGAGI. CDR3: CASEKGGFGNQPQHF. DNA for the CDR3: TGTGCCAGCGAAAAGGGGGGCTTCGGGAATCAGCCCCAGCATTTT.

The chain is built from TRBV30 and TRBJ2-5, with no clear D. The germline V gene encodes CDR1 GTSNPN and CDR2 SVGIG (reference sequence). Deletions cut 1 base from V and 5 bases from J, with 8 bases between. The CDR3 has 12 amino acids. CDR3 DNA: TGTGCCTGGAGTGCCCTGGGGGAGACCCAGTACTTC. This encodes CAWSALGETQYF. The full variable domain, completed using reference TRBV30 and TRBJ2-5, is SQTIHQWPATLVQPVGSPLSLECTVEGTSNPNLYWYRQAAGRGLQLLFYSVGIGQISSEVPQNLSASRPQDRQFILSSKKLLLSDSGFYLCAWSALGETQYFGPGTRLLVL.

The chain couples TRBV6-1 to TRBJ2-6; the D call may be TRBD1 or TRBD2 (5 bases each). V was pared by 3 bases and J by 0 bases, with 15 bases between. Germline V gene lookup returns CDR1 MNHNS and CDR2 SASEGT. CDR3 length equals 18 residues. The CDR3 DNA reads as TGTGCCAGCAGTGAGGGACCACTCACTCTCTCTGGGGCCAACGTCCTGACTTTC. This sequence encodes CASSEGPLTLSGANVLTF.

This rearrangement joins TRBV10-2 to TRBJ2-7; 13 bases line up with TRBD2. This CDR3 comprises 16 residues. J lost 5 bases, V lost 5 bases, and 9 bases had no gene match. Germline CDR1 reads WSHSY; CDR2 reads SAAADI. This CDR3 reads CASSTRTSGSGNEQYF. The CDR3 nucleotides are TGCGCCAGCAGTACGAGGACTAGCGGGAGCGGTAACGAGCAGTACTTC.

V gene TRBV7-3 combines with J gene TRBJ2-5; D is possibly TRBD1 (6 bases). V was cut by 0 bases and J by 4 bases, with 15 bases left in between. Germline CDR1 is SGHTA and CDR2 is FQGTGA. The CDR3 is 16 residues long. CDR3 bases: TGTGCCAGCAGCTTAACGGGGGCGGGTCAGGGAGAGACCCAGTACTTC. Amino acids: CASSLTGAGQGETQYF.

This chain links TRBV28 with TRBJ1-4; 8 bases agree with TRBD1. The CDR3 extends over 14 amino acids. V shed 5 bases, J shed 5 bases, and the junction held 4 bases outside the gene matches. From germline, CDR1 is MDHEN and CDR2 SYDVKM. Written as DNA, the CDR3 is TGTGCCAGCAGTGTGACAGGGGCAAATGAAAAACTGTTTTTT. Protein product: CASSVTGANEKLFF.

The rearrangement links TRBV5-5 to TRBJ2-2; D not resolved. The germline CDR1 and CDR2 sequences are SGHKS and YYEKEE (reference sequence). Trimming cost V 6 bases and J 4 bases, with 16 bases left between them. The CDR3 totals 15 residues. The CDR3 DNA reads TGTGCCAGCACGCTTAGGACGGCCAGCACCGGGGAGCTGTTTTTT. Translated: CASTLRTASTGELFF.

The CDR3 bases are TGCGCCAGCAGCTGGGGACAGGGGGGAGGGGACACTGAAGCTTTCTTT. Protein product: CASSWGQGGGDTEAFF. The chain links TRBV5-1 to TRBJ1-1; 11 bases line up with TRBD1. The CDR3 totals 16 residues. V dropped 3 bases and J dropped 3; count of bases not matched to a gene: 7. Germline V gene lookup returns CDR1 SGHRS and CDR2 YFSETQ.

The rearrangement uses TRBV30 and TRBJ2-1; D gene unclear. Germline V gene data show CDR1 as GTSNPN and CDR2 as SVGIG (reference sequence). The CDR3 loop spans 14 amino acids. Trimming shortened V by 1 base and J by 1 base, and 8 bases separated the two germline ends. CDR3 nucleotides: TGTGCCTGGAGTGGCTCGGTATCCTACAATGAGCAGTTCTTC. It specifies CAWSGSVSYNEQFF.

This chain connects TRBV2 to TRBJ2-1; TRBD2 matches at 7 bases. In germline, CDR1 is SNHLY, CDR2 FYNNEI. The ends lost 8 bases at V and 4 bases at J; junction bases unmatched: 5. The CDR3 contains 13 residues. The CDR3 DNA reads as TGTGCCAGCTCTGGACTAGTTTACAATGAGCAGTTCTTC. Amino acid sequence: CASSGLVYNEQFF.

The chain uses TRBV6-6 and TRBJ2-6, with a tentative D call TRBD2 (5 bases). Trimming left V 5 bases short and J 4 bases short, with 24 bases between. Germline CDR1 is MNHNY and CDR2 is SVGAGI (reference sequence). CDR3 length: 19 amino acids. The CDR3 DNA reads TGTGCCAGCAGTCCCCGTGGGAGAGCGCCGAGTAGGGGGGCCAACGTCCTGACTTTC. This gives the protein CASSPRGRAPSRGANVLTF.

This chain joins TRBV18 and TRBJ1-6; D is unresolved. The CDR3 totals 15 residues. The germline CDR1 and CDR2 sequences are KGHSH and LQKENI. Trimming took off 3 bases at V and 5 bases at J, with 11 bases between the two ends. For the CDR3, the DNA is TGTGCCAGCTCACCTTCGTACCGAGATAATTCACCCCTCCACTTT. This codes for CASSPSYRDNSPLHF.

The gene calls are TRBV28 and TRBJ2-7; D is uncertain. Germline V gene lookup returns CDR1 MDHEN and CDR2 SYDVKM. CDR3 length equals 15 residues. The ends were cut back, 2 bases at V and 3 bases at J, with 14 bases in the middle. CDR3: CASSLNLAVNYEQYF. CDR3 sequence (DNA): TGTGCCAGCAGTTTAAATTTAGCTGTAAACTACGAGCAGTACTTC.

In this sample, this clone turned up once. The gene calls are TRBV19 and TRBJ2-7; D is possibly TRBD1 (6 bases). The V gene's germline CDR1 is LNHDA and CDR2 SQIVND (reference sequence). This CDR3 contains 12 residues. V shed 0 bases and J shed 6 bases, with 6 bases lying between them. The CDR3 DNA reads as TGTGCCAGTAGTATAGAAGGGGGCGAGCAGTACTTC. Translating it yields CASSIEGGEQYF.

The chain recombines TRBV27 with TRBJ1-6; tentative D call: TRBD1 (6 bases). The germline CDR1 and CDR2 sequences are MNHEY and SMNVEV (reference sequence). Trimming removed 6 bases at V and 10 bases at J, with 22 bases between. This CDR3 is 16 amino acids long. The DNA of the CDR3 is TGTGCCAGCAGACCTACCCCCAGGGGCGCCGGCTCACCCCTCCACTTT. This encodes CASRPTPRGAGSPLHF.

The chain is built from TRBV5-1 and TRBJ2-7; D tentatively fits TRBD1 or TRBD2 (5 bases each). Germline V gives CDR1 SGHRS, CDR2 YFSETQ. Trimming cost V 0 bases and J 2 bases, with 9 bases left between them. The CDR3 consists of 14 residues. The CDR3 is CASSLGGAPYEQYF. CDR3 DNA: TGCGCCAGCAGCTTGGGAGGGGCCCCCTACGAGCAGTACTTC.

V gene TRBV20-1 combines with J gene TRBJ2-7; a weak D match, TRBD2 (6 bases). CDR3 length: 16 amino acids. V lost 3 bases and J lost 2, with 20 bases in between. The germline CDR1 and CDR2 sequences are DFQATT and SNEGSKA (reference sequence). The CDR3: CSASKFPGRETYEQYF. CDR3 sequence (DNA): TGCAGTGCTAGTAAGTTTCCGGGACGGGAGACCTACGAGCAGTACTTC.

The chain combines TRBV10-3 with TRBJ2-7, with TRBD2 identical over 7 bases. The trim removed 6 bases at V and 9 bases at J, leaving 11 bases unmatched. The CDR3 is made up of 13 amino acids. Germline CDR1 and CDR2: ENHRY and SYGVKD. CDR3 loop: CAISPGLEAWQYF. The CDR3 coding sequence is TGTGCCATCAGCCCTGGACTAGAAGCCTGGCAGTACTTC.

V and J are TRBV25-1 and TRBJ1-2; TRBD1 agrees at 8 bases. The V gene end was trimmed by 0 bases and the J gene end by 14 bases; junction bases not matched to a gene: 14. The CDR3 length is 15 residues. Germline CDR1 MGHDK, CDR2 SYGVNS. In DNA form, the CDR3 reads TGTGCCAGCAGTGAATACGGTCAGGGGGCGGATTATATTACCTTC. This translates into CASSEYGQGADYITF.

The J gene is TRBJ2-1, the V gene TRBV3-1 (or the pseudogene TRBV3-2); the match to TRBD2 covers 13 bases. This CDR3 is 15 amino acids long. Trimming took 4 bases from V and 8 from J; bases not matched to a gene: 5. Germline CDR1 reads LGHDT; CDR2 reads YNNKEL (reference sequence). CDR3 in DNA: TGTGCCAGCAGCCCGACTAGCGGGAGGTTCTATGAGCAGTTCTTC. Translated: CASSPTSGRFYEQFF.

CDR3 sequence: CASSLETGTGGEKLFF. The CDR3 bases are TGTGCCAGCAGCCTCGAGACCGGGACAGGGGGTGAAAAACTGTTTTTT. This chain connects TRBV4-2 to TRBJ1-4; TRBD1 agrees at 11 bases. V lost 4 bases, J lost 7 bases, and 8 bases stayed unmatched. The CDR3 runs to 16 residues. The germline CDR1 and CDR2 sequences are LGHNA and YNFKEQ.

The gene calls are TRBV7-8 and TRBJ1-5; D might be TRBD1 (6 bases). The CDR3 sequence is 15 residues long. The germline V gene has CDR1 SGHVS and CDR2 FQNEAQ. The ends were cut back, 5 bases at V and 4 bases at J, with 15 bases in the middle. Here the CDR3 DNA reads TGTGCCAGCAGCCCTACAGGGTTCGGGAATCAGCCCCAGCATTTT. Amino acid sequence: CASSPTGFGNQPQHF.

V gene TRBV4-1 combines with J gene TRBJ2-4; the D gene is possibly TRBD1 (5 bases). The germline V gene encodes CDR1 MGHRA and CDR2 YSYEKL. V lost 0 bases and J lost 8, with 11 bases in between. This CDR3 region has 14 residues. Written as DNA, the CDR3 is TGCGCCAGCAGCCAAGAAGGGCAGGGATACATTCAGTACTTC. It yields the protein CASSQEGQGYIQYF.

The V gene is TRBV7-2, the J gene TRBJ1-6; weak D call: TRBD1 (5 bases). In germline, CDR1 is SGHTA, CDR2 FQGNSA. Trimming pared 6 bases from V and 7 bases from J, leaving 16 bases between. The CDR3 runs 15 residues. CDR3 amino acids: CASSPSRDRNSPLHF. CDR3 coding DNA: TGTGCCAGCAGTCCTAGCCGGGACCGAAATTCACCCCTCCACTTT.

The chain joins TRBV28 to TRBJ1-5; a weak D match, TRBD1 (6 bases). Germline-derived CDR1 and CDR2 are MDHEN and SYDVKM. The V end lost 7 bases, the J end lost 0 bases, and 13 bases lay between the germline ends. This CDR3 has 15 residues. The CDR3 DNA is TGTGCCAGCACCCCAGGGACACATAGCAATCAGCCCCAGCATTTT. Residues: CASTPGTHSNQPQHF.

The chain links TRBV30 to TRBJ1-2; tentative D call: TRBD1 (6 bases). Germline V gives CDR1 GTSNPN, CDR2 SVGIG (reference sequence). V was cut by 8 bases and J by 1 base, with 17 bases left in between. The CDR3 has 14 amino acids. CDR3 coding DNA: TGTGCCGGACGCTGGGGGGCCCTTAACTATGGCTACACCTTC. Translation gives CAGRWGALNYGYTF.